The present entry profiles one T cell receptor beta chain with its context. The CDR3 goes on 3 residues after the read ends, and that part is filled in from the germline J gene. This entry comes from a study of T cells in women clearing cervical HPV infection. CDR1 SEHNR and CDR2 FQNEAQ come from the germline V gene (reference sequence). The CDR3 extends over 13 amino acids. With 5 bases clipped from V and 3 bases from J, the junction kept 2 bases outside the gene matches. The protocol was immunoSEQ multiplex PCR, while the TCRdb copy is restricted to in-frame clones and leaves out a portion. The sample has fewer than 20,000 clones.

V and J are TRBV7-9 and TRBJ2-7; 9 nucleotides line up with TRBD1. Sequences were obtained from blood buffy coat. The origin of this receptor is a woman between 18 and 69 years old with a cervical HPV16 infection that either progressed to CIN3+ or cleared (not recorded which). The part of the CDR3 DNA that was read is TGTGCCAGCAGCCCGACAGGGGGCTACGAG. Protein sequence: CASSPTGGYE. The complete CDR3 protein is CASSPTGGYEQYF.